The rows below give T cell receptor beta chains drawn from one sample of a study of CD8+ T cells in alopecia areata. The protocol was immunoSEQ multiplex PCR, while the TCRdb copy is restricted to in-frame clones and leaves out a portion. The table records roughly 250,000 clones, roughly two thirds of them present only once. The material was CD4+ T cells sorted from blood, obtained at week 0. The receptors derive from a human donor with alopecia areata. Each CDR3 is given with its conserved first and last residue. Only part of the rows carry a size: once, few, many, or a class if the clone is expanded.

NA | TRBJ2-3 | TRBV2 | CASREAGPDTQYF
NA | TRBJ2-1 | TRBV30 | CAWRGHDEQFF
NA | TRBJ2-3 | TRBV9 | CASSAPRGVSTDTQYF
NA | TRBJ2-1 | TRBV20-1 | CSARGGNEQFF
NA | TRBJ2-5 | TRBV4-2 | CASSLGLRTSGEQETQYF
NA | TRBJ2-4 | TRBV6-6 | CASSYPLHRVLNIQYF
NA | TRBJ1-1 | TRBV29-1 | CSVWTVNTEAFF
few | TRBJ2-7 | TRBV29-1 | CSVGSPGFVEQYF
NA | TRBJ2-1 | TRBV7-3 | CASSSRLDNEQFF
few | TRBJ1-2 | TRBV5-1 | CASSSAWGGYTF
NA | TRBJ1-2 | TRBV14 | CASSPTGQRNYTF
NA | TRBJ1-1 | TRBV7-9 | CASSSTGHQATEAFF
NA | TRBJ2-5 | TRBV7-2 | CASSVTGVETQYF
NA | TRBJ2-4 | TRBV18 | CASSPPRGQDSDIQYF
NA | TRBJ1-3 | TRBV29-1 | CSVETGLGNTIYF
NA | TRBJ2-7 | TRBV5-1 | CASSLAQGRSYEQYF
few | TRBJ1-1 | TRBV9 | CASSVVGTDTEAFF
once | TRBJ2-6 | TRBV10-3 | CAITESGANVLTF
NA | TRBJ1-2 | TRBV30 | CAWRTQDWYGYTF
NA | TRBJ1-1 | TRBV29-1 | CSVERHSDTEAFF
once | TRBJ1-1 | TRBV29-1 | CSVRGQGPHEAFF
NA | TRBJ1-1 | TRBV5-1 | CASSFSGTGTTEAFF
NA | TRBJ2-3 | TRBV29-1 | CSVDPQGGGGNTQYF
NA | TRBJ2-3 | TRBV27 | CASKTILTDTQYF
NA | TRBJ1-5 | TRBV7-2 | CASSPGQEWQPQHF
NA | TRBJ2-5 | TRBV6-1 | CASSGLATLQETQYF
NA | TRBJ2-5 | TRBV29-1 | CSHLGREETQYF
NA | TRBJ1-5 | TRBV29-1 | CSVESARGQPQHF
NA | TRBJ2-6 | TRBV5-6 | CASIRQGALLSGANVLTF
NA | TRBJ1-1 | TRBV5-1 | CASSLRPGTATEAFF
NA | TRBJ1-5 | TRBV30 | CAWFWSGNQPQHF
NA | TRBJ2-1 | TRBV7-3 | CASSLPGANEQFF
NA | TRBJ2-6 | TRBV5-1 | CASSQGHRGANVLTF
once | TRBJ1-1 | TRBV29-1 | CSAAVGQGRAFF
NA | TRBJ2-2 | TRBV15 | CATSRDGVGTGELFF
NA | TRBJ2-1 | TRBV4-1 | CASSLNGEQFF
few | TRBJ1-1 | TRBV29-1 | CSDVSGGNTEAFF
few | TRBJ2-5 | TRBV30 | CAWSAGLTGVETQYF
NA | TRBJ1-2 | TRBV6-5 | CASSNRGNYGYTF
NA | TRBJ1-1 | TRBV29-1 | CSVVSGQGNTEAFF
few | TRBJ2-7 | TRBV10-3 | CAISPGGYEQYF
NA | TRBJ1-1 | TRBV15 | CATSRQIMNTEAFF
NA | TRBJ2-5 | TRBV29-1 | CSVPTGGRETQYF
few | TRBJ2-2 | TRBV29-1 | CSAPGGANTGELFF